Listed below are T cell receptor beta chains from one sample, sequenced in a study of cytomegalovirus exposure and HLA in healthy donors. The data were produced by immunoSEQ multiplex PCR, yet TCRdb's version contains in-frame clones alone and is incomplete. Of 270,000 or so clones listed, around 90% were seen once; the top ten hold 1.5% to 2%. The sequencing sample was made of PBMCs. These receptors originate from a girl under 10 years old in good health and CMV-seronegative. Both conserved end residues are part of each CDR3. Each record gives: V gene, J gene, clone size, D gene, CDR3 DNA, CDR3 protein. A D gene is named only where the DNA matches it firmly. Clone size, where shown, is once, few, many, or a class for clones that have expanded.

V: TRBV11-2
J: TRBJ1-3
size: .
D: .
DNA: TGTGCCAGCAGCTTAGGGACAGCTATCTCTGGAAACACCATATATTTT
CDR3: CASSLGTAISGNTIYF

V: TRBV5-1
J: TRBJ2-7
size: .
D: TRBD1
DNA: TGCGCCAGCAGCTTGGGACAGGGGGGCGACGAGCAGTACTTC
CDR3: CASSLGQGGDEQYF

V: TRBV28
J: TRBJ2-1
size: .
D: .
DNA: TGTGCCAGCAGGCTTACTAGACATGAGCAGTTCTTC
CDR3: CASRLTRHEQFF

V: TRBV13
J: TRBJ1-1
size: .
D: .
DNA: TGTGCCAGCAGCTTACGTGGAGGGACTGAAGCTTTCTTT
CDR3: CASSLRGGTEAFF

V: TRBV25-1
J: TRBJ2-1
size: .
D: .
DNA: TGTGCCAGCAGTGATTTTACTACCAATGAGCAGTTCTTC
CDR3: CASSDFTTNEQFF

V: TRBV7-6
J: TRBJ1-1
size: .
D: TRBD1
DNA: TGTGCCAGCAGCCCTCGACAGGGGTCGTACACTGAAGCTTTCTTT
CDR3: CASSPRQGSYTEAFF

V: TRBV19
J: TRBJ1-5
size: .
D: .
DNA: TGTGCCAGTAGTACGACACCAAATAGCAATCAGCCCCAGCATTTT
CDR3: CASSTTPNSNQPQHF

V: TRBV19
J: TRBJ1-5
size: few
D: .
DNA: TGTGCCAGTAGTATGGAACAGTGGGGCAATCAGCCCCAGCATTTT
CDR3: CASSMEQWGNQPQHF

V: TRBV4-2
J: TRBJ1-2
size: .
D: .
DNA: TGTGCCAGCAGCCAAACGCAGGCTCGTCCCTCTAACTATGGCTACACCTTC
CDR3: CASSQTQARPSNYGYTF

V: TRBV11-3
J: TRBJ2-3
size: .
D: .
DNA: TGTGCCAGCAGCTCTAGCGGCACAGATACGCAGTATTTT
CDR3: CASSSSGTDTQYF

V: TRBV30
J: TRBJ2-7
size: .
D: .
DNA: TGTGCCCGGCACCTAGGGGCCGAGCAGTACTTC
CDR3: CARHLGAEQYF

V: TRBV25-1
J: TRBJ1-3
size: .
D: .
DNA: TGTGCCAGCAGTGAATACCAGGCCAGAAACACCATATATTTT
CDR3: CASSEYQARNTIYF

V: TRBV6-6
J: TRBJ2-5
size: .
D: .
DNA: TGTGCCAGCAGTTATCGTGAGCCCCAAGAGACCCAGTACTTC
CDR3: CASSYREPQETQYF

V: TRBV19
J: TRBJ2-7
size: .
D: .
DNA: TGTGCCAGTAGTATCAGGGGAGCTGTAGACGAGCAGTACTTC
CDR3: CASSIRGAVDEQYF

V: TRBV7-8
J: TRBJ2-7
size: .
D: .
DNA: TGTGCCAGCAGCTTAGCGGGAGACGGCTCCTACGAGCAGTACTTC
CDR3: CASSLAGDGSYEQYF

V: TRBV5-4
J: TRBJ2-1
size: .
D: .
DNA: TGTGCCAGCAGCTTGGCGGGAGTGTACAATGAGCAGTTCTTC
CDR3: CASSLAGVYNEQFF

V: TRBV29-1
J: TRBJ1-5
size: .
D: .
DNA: TGCAGCGTTGAAGAATCGGGTCAGCCCCAGCATTTT
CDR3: CSVEESGQPQHF

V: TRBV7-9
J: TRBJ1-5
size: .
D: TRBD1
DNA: TGTGCCAGCAGCTTAGGGACAGGGGGCCGTCAGCCCCAGCATTTT
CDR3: CASSLGTGGRQPQHF

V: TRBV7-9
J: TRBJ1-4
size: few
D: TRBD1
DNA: TGTGCCAGCAGCCCAAGGGGGCGGGGTAATGAAAAACTGTTTTTT
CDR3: CASSPRGRGNEKLFF